The clone carrying this T cell receptor beta chain came up many times. Its antigen is undetermined. This specimen belongs to a study of T cell repertoires in cytomegalovirus infection. Turning to the study itself: Both CMV infection and a matching HLA type were indicated by public TCR beta signatures. Whole-study findings and limits: Cumulative frequency of public TCR beta families picked out carriers of CMV plus the relevant HLA. Clonotype analysis showed dominance of the ex vivo response by HLA-C-restricted CMV-specific TCR beta clonotypes.

TCRdb recomputed calls from the reads with MiXCR, one row per CDR3 protein. The sample records 600,000 to 800,000 distinct CDR3 sequences, 24% being singletons. The CDR3 is 13 amino acids. The germline V gene encodes CDR1 SGHVS and CDR2 FQNEAQ. V was cut by 5 bases and J by 7 bases, with 14 bases left in between. The chain is built from TRBV7-8 and TRBJ2-5; either TRBD1 or TRBD2 may supply D (6 bases each). The sample was CD8+ T cells from PBMCs. The receptor was derived from a human donor in good health (CMV status not recorded). Some clones in this sample may be carry-over from other donors' samples. CDR3 bases: TGTGCCAGCAGCAATAGGGGGGTGGGGACCCAGTACTTC. This gives the protein CASSNRGVGTQYF.